Included here is one T cell receptor beta chain sequence, with context. Its antigen is not identified. These data are taken from a study of beta chain features in type 1 diabetes. Study conclusions and caveats: Type 1 diabetes patients showed a moderate but significant shortening of TCRB CDR3s in all four CD4+ subsets.

With 5 bases removed from V and 2 bases from J, the gap between germline ends came to 7 bases. CDR1 is GTSNPN and CDR2 is SVGIG in the germline V gene (reference sequence). CDR3 length: 11 amino acids. The study reverse transcribed the entire isolated RNA, so it sequenced expressed TCRB transcripts. Data came from immunoSEQ multiplex PCR; TCRdb stores just in-frame clones and leaves some out. This table has roughly 240,000 clones, roughly a quarter appearing once. The chain uses TRBV30 and TRBJ2-7; D not resolved. Material for sequencing was naive CD4+ T cells from blood. The receptor was derived from a woman aged 25 to 39 with type 1 diabetes. CDR3 sequence: CAWSSTYEQYF. CDR3 nucleotide sequence: TGTGCCTGGTCGAGTACCTACGAGCAGTACTTC.